This entry lists 22 T cell receptor beta chains sequenced from one sample in a study of T cell responses to AZD1222 COVID-19 vaccine (dated by TCRdb to the early 2020s). The receptor library was made with the immunoSEQ multiplex PCR assay. Imported from immuneACCESS, the table was reduced by TCRdb to in-frame sequences with V and J called. These copies leave out some clones; in studies compared against another copy, an unresolved V gene accounts for under half, and the cause of the remainder is not known. Present in this sample are roughly 130,000 clones, 91% of which were seen just once. The top ten clones comprise around 6.9% of the sample. Sample time point, as interpreted from the label and publication: about 28 days (+/-7) after the second vaccine dose. The treatment or condition label, as the study defines it: meningococcal conjugate vaccine given as trial control. Sample: peripheral blood, taken 28 days after the second dose of the MenACWY control vaccine. The receptors here all came from an adult who received the MenACWY meningococcal vaccine as a control.

This rearrangement joins TRBV18 to TRBJ2-5, with D unclear. The CDR3 is 13 amino acids. CDR1 and CDR2 (germline): KGHSH, LQKENI. V lost 2 bases and J lost 5, with 9 bases in between. CDR3 region: CASSPSGTETQYF. The CDR3 DNA follows: TGTGCCAGCTCACCATCCGGTACGGAGACCCAGTACTTC. Complete variable domain (other parts from reference TRBV18 and TRBJ2-5): NAGVMQNPRHLVRRRGQEARLRCSPMKGHSHVYWYRQLPEEGLKFMVYLQKENIIDESGMPKERFSAEFPKEGPSILRIQQVVRGDSAAYFCASSPSGTETQYFGPGTRLLVL.

The V call is TRBV28, the J call TRBJ1-5, with D possibly TRBD1 on 5 matching bases. Trimming pared 8 bases from V and 0 bases from J, leaving 11 bases between. The CDR3 runs 14 residues. The germline V gene encodes CDR1 MDHEN and CDR2 SYDVKM. The CDR3 here is CASQGGGSNQPQHF. The CDR3, as DNA: TGTGCCAGCCAGGGTGGAGGTAGCAATCAGCCCCAGCATTTT.

The V and J genes are TRBV12-3 or TRBV12-4 and TRBJ1-1; TRBD1 agrees at 11 bases. The CDR3 runs 12 residues. Trimming cost V 6 bases and J 10 bases; bases outside gene matches: 4. As DNA, the CDR3 is TGTGCCAGCAGCTCCGGGACAGGGGGAGCTTTCTTT. Translated: CASSSGTGGAFF.

This sequence joins TRBV3-1 (or the pseudogene TRBV3-2) and TRBJ2-2; no clear D gene. The CDR3 extends over 14 amino acids. Germline values: CDR1 LGHDT, CDR2 YNNKEL (reference sequence). The V and J ends lost 5 bases and 0 bases respectively, with 7 bases between them. CDR3 region: CASSASANTGELFF. CDR3 coding DNA: TGTGCCAGCAGCGCTTCTGCGAACACCGGGGAGCTGTTTTTT.

The table lists this clone with a few counts. The chain is built from TRBV9 and TRBJ2-5; 8 nucleotides align to TRBD2. The junction had 8 bases not matched to a gene; V was cut back by 0 bases and J by 1 base. This CDR3 is 17 amino acids long. Germline CDR1 reads SGDLS; CDR2 reads YYNGEE. CDR3 nucleotides: TGTGCCAGCAGCGTAGGACTAGCGACCATAATCCAAGAGACCCAGTACTTC. This gives the protein CASSVGLATIIQETQYF.

The chain links TRBV2 to TRBJ1-2; 8 bases fit TRBD1. The V segment lost 5 bases and the J segment 6 bases; nucleotides outside the gene matches: 5. CDR1 and CDR2 (germline): SNHLY, FYNNEI. The CDR3 runs to 13 residues. The CDR3 bases are TGTGCCAGCAGTTTGACAGGGGAGGATGGCTACACCTTC. Translating gives CASSLTGEDGYTF. Based on the CDR3 plus reference TRBV2 and TRBJ1-2, the full variable domain is EPEVTQTPSHQVTQMGQEVILRCVPISNHLYFYWYRQILGQKVEFLVSFYNNEISEKSEIFDDQFSVERPDGSNFTLKIRSTKLEDSAMYFCASSLTGEDGYTFGSGTRLTVV.

The V gene is TRBV9, the J gene TRBJ2-3; perhaps D is TRBD1 or TRBD2 (5 bases each). V gave up 1 base and J gave up 2 bases, with 11 bases separating them. CDR3 length: 15 amino acids. Per the germline V gene, CDR1 is SGDLS and CDR2 is YYNGEE. CDR3 protein: CASSVRGTSTDTQYF. The CDR3 nucleotides read TGTGCCAGCAGCGTACGGGGCACCTCCACAGATACGCAGTATTTT. The entire variable domain, with the rest obtained from reference TRBV9 and TRBJ2-3, is as follows: DSGVTQTPKHLITATGQRVTLRCSPRSGDLSVYWYQQSLDQGLQFLIQYYNGEERAKGNILERFSAQQFPDLHSELNLSSLELGDSALYFCASSVRGTSTDTQYFGPGTRLTVL.

This chain links TRBV18 with TRBJ2-2; 8 bases agree with TRBD2. The CDR3 consists of 16 residues. Germline assignment: CDR1 KGHSH and CDR2 LQKENI. Trimming at V came to 4 bases and at J to 0 bases, leaving 4 bases not matched to a gene. This chain's CDR3 is CASSLTSGSNTGELFF. The CDR3 region has the DNA TGTGCCAGCTCACTCACTAGCGGCTCGAACACCGGGGAGCTGTTTTTT.

This sequence joins TRBV5-1 and TRBJ1-1; 7 bases map to TRBD1. Germline values: CDR1 SGHRS, CDR2 YFSETQ. The CDR3 is 13 residues long. Unmatched junction bases numbered 8, after V lost 2 bases and J lost 10 bases. The DNA for the CDR3 is TGCGCCAGCAGCTTAGGGGGCGACGCTGGAGCTTTCTTT. Translated: CASSLGGDAGAFF.

The CDR3 coding sequence is TGTGCCAGCAGCCACGAGGAGCGGGGGCTTTACGAGCAGTACTTC. Its protein product is CASSHEERGLYEQYF. This chain joins TRBV7-2 and TRBJ2-7; 8 nucleotides align to TRBD2. CDR3 length equals 15 residues. Per germline, CDR1 SGHTA and CDR2 FQGNSA. V lost 5 bases and J lost 4; bases outside the gene matches: 10.

The chain links TRBV11-3 to TRBJ2-5; D is unclear. This CDR3 comprises 13 residues. The ends were cut back, 5 bases at V and 3 bases at J, with 10 bases in the middle. CDR1 SGHNT and CDR2 YENEEA come from the germline V gene. The CDR3, as DNA: TGTGCCAGCAGCCTGATTTCTGAAGAGACCCAGTACTTC. It encodes CASSLISEETQYF.

The rearrangement joins TRBV7-2 to TRBJ1-5, with D maybe TRBD1 (5 bases). CDR3 length equals 16 residues. Germline V gives CDR1 SGHTA, CDR2 FQGNSA. Trimming took 2 bases from V and 3 from J, leaving 14 bases between them. The CDR3, as DNA: TGTGCCAGCAGCTTAATGCTGGGGGGAAACAATCAGCCCCAGCATTTT. It specifies CASSLMLGGNNQPQHF.

The CDR3 DNA reads as TGTGCCAGCAGGATTAGGGAGACCCAGTACTTC. The encoded protein is CASRIRETQYF. The chain couples TRBV12-3 or TRBV12-4 to TRBJ2-5; no clear D gene. V was shortened by 6 bases and J by 5 bases, with 7 bases between the two germline ends. There are 11 residues in the CDR3.

This chain connects TRBV28 to TRBJ1-2, with D possibly being TRBD1 (5 bases). Germline V gives CDR1 MDHEN, CDR2 SYDVKM. The length of the CDR3 is 12 residues. Deletions cut 6 bases from V and 6 bases from J, with 11 bases between. The CDR3 coding sequence is TGTGCCAGCAGCAGGGAACGGGATGGCTACACCTTC. This gives the protein CASSRERDGYTF.

This clone was detected only a few times. V is TRBV7-9 and J is TRBJ1-5; D call uncertain. Germline assignment: CDR1 SEHNR and CDR2 FQNEAQ (reference sequence). Trimming left V 1 base short and J 10 bases short, with 11 bases between. This CDR3 spans 13 amino acids. CDR3 loop: CASSLDTVAPQHF. The DNA of the CDR3 is TGTGCCAGCAGCTTAGACACAGTTGCTCCCCAGCATTTT.

Notes on this clone: The same CDR3 arises from other DNA sequences in this sample as well. The chain joins TRBV6-5 to TRBJ2-3; TRBD2 aligns across 11 bases. The trim removed 5 bases at V and 5 bases at J, leaving 3 bases unmatched. Germline V gene sequence: CDR1 MNHEY, CDR2 SVGAGI. There are 14 residues in the CDR3. CDR3 bases: TGTGCCAGCAGTCTCGGACTAGCGGGAGATACGCAGTATTTT. This translates into CASSLGLAGDTQYF.

The genes are TRBV9 and TRBJ2-2, with D possibly being TRBD1 (8 bases). Trimming shortened V by 1 base and J by 4 bases, and 20 bases separated the two germline ends. The germline V gene has CDR1 SGDLS and CDR2 YYNGEE. The CDR3 consists of 18 residues. CDR3: CASSVRVTGGESTGELFF. The CDR3 bases are TGTGCCAGCAGCGTAAGGGTCACAGGGGGGGAGAGCACCGGGGAGCTGTTTTTT.

The V gene is TRBV11-2, the J gene TRBJ2-5; D perhaps matches TRBD2 (6 bases). Germline V gene lookup returns CDR1 SGHAT and CDR2 FQNNGV. The germline V and J ends were trimmed by 5 bases and 2 bases, with 6 bases remaining between them. The CDR3 loop spans 12 amino acids. CDR3 sequence (DNA): TGTGCCAGCAGCCGGGAGCAAGAGACCCAGTACTTC. Protein sequence: CASSREQETQYF.

This rearrangement joins TRBV27 to TRBJ1-3; D may be TRBD1 (5 bases). The germline V and J ends were trimmed by 3 bases and 0 bases, with 15 bases remaining between them. The length of the CDR3 is 17 residues. Germline V gives CDR1 MNHEY, CDR2 SMNVEV (reference sequence). CDR3 DNA: TGTGCCAGCAGTTTCTCCCCGGACACCGACTCTGGAAACACCATATATTTT. The encoded protein is CASSFSPDTDSGNTIYF.

This chain links TRBV7-2 with TRBJ2-7; D is unclear. The CDR3 runs 13 residues. Germline assignment: CDR1 SGHTA and CDR2 FQGNSA. The germline V and J ends were trimmed by 6 bases and 1 base, with 10 bases remaining between them. As DNA, the CDR3 is TGTGCCAGCAGTCCCCCCGTTTCCTACGAGCAGTACTTC. This encodes CASSPPVSYEQYF.

This clone was seen a single time. This chain joins TRBV19 and TRBJ2-1, with D tentatively TRBD1 (5 bases). V was cut by 6 bases and J by 8 bases, with 17 bases left in between. Germline CDR1 is LNHDA and CDR2 is SQIVND (reference sequence). The CDR3 contains 14 residues. The CDR3: CASRDRSQTDEQFF. As DNA, the CDR3 is TGTGCCAGTAGAGACAGATCCCAAACGGATGAGCAGTTCTTC.

The V and J genes are TRBV5-4 and TRBJ2-1; the match to TRBD1 covers 8 bases. Trimming at V came to 1 base and at J to 2 bases, leaving 5 bases not matched to a gene. In germline, CDR1 is SGHNT, CDR2 YYREEE (reference sequence). The CDR3 length is 16 residues. The CDR3 spells CASSLNRGTTYNEQFF. The CDR3 DNA reads as TGTGCCAGCAGCTTGAACAGGGGGACAACCTACAATGAGCAGTTCTTC.